This T cell receptor beta chain stems from a study of identical twins. This clonotype appeared a few times. A single record per CDR3 protein comes from TCRdb applying MiXCR to the 5' RACE reads. The sample lists just under 650,000 distinct CDR3 sequences; under 8.5% were seen once. Germline V lookup: CDR1 DFQATT, CDR2 SNEGSKA (reference sequence). This CDR3 is 16 amino acids long. Trimming at V came to 0 bases and at J to 1 base, leaving 5 bases not matched to a gene. In addition, the sample was reused for a study of yellow fever vaccine responses in identical twins.

The clonotype was recovered from a woman aged 18-35 years in good health. Sequenced: PBMCs. The J gene is TRBJ2-1, the V gene TRBV20-1; the match to TRBD2 covers 8 bases. The CDR3 DNA sequence: TGCAGTGCTAGAGATTATGGCGGGGGGTCCTACAATGAGCAGTTCTTC. As protein: CSARDYGGGSYNEQFF.